The following is a TCR beta chain sequence with its context. The antigen is not known. The CDR3 runs 16 residues. The germline gives CDR1 KGHDR, CDR2 SFDVKD. V was cut by 3 bases and J by 12 bases, with 23 bases left in between. This sample is drawn from a study of breast tumors, draining lymph nodes, adjacent tissues. Study-level results: Data fit most tumor T cells coming from lymph node, expanding in tumor. Tumor and nontumor repertoires were significantly more similar in luminal-like than in basal-like breast cancer. Data only fit, rather than demonstrated, lymph node origin of most tumor T cells.

One entry per CDR3 protein results from TCRdb running MiXCR on the multiplex PCR reads. The sample contains about 230,000 distinct CDR3 sequences, around 32% of which appear only once. Samples came from axillary lymph nodes draining the breast cancer. The chain is built from TRBV24-1 and TRBJ2-1, with D hard to call. The sequence derives from a female donor with breast cancer. Some clones in this sample may be carry-over from other donors' samples. Sequenced sample: axillary lymph node tissue. CDR3 region: CATSDSTAHSYDGQFF. The DNA for the CDR3 is TGTGCCACCAGTGATAGCACAGCCCACTCCTACGATGGGCAGTTCTTC.